This TCR beta chain was recovered during a study of blood T cell repertoires in COVID-19. Study context: The United States, Italy and Spain provided the acute and convalescent COVID-19 samples. T cells, B-cell-depleted T cells, or PBMCs supplied cDNA or gDNA.

CDR1 and CDR2 from the germline V gene are SGHAT and FQNNGV. Between the trimmed V and J ends, which lost 2 bases and 8 bases, there was a span of 12 bases. The CDR3 runs to 13 residues. Per the original methods: Estimation of nucleated cell counts relied on the amplification of reference gene primers. The assay was immunoSEQ multiplex PCR, and TCRdb's table has in-frame clones only and misses some. Clone size and the V and J calls come from that table; the DNA yielded D and trimming. The table includes 140,000 or so clones, more than 60% detected once. The clonotype comes from a man in his forties or fifties with acute or convalescent COVID-19. The chain combines TRBV11-2 with TRBJ1-2; D ambiguous. Sequencing was done on a sample of peripheral blood. The CDR3 DNA reads TGTGCCAGCAGCTTACCGGGATTCAGCGGCTACACCTTC. It yields the protein CASSLPGFSGYTF.